Reported below is one T cell receptor (beta chain). Antigen unknown. The data belong to a study of cytomegalovirus exposure and HLA in healthy donors. Both 60 Vbeta primers and 13 Jbeta primers went into the PCR. Data came from immunoSEQ multiplex PCR; TCRdb stores just in-frame clones and leaves some out. The listing records about 50,000 clones. CDR1 and CDR2 from the germline V gene are SQVTM and ANQGSEA. This CDR3 has 15 amino acids. V was cut by 0 bases and J by 2 bases, with 8 bases left in between. General study points: Across donors, sequencing depth was assumed by presence/absence analyses to be roughly uniform. Immune exposure information available was restricted to CMV serostatus. V- and J-gene trimming in TCR beta was tied to a missense DCLRE1C variant by an analysis performed later. TCR beta sequences numbering under 20,000 were associated with HLA alleles at 0.05 false discovery rate in a later analysis.

Sequenced: PBMCs. The rearrangement links TRBV29-1 to TRBJ2-6, with a weak D call TRBD1 (5 bases). The TCR comes from a woman aged 55-70 years in good health and CMV-seropositive. CDR3 residues: CSVEDQTAGANVLTF. The CDR3 coding sequence is TGCAGCGTTGAAGATCAGACAGCTGGGGCCAACGTCCTGACTTTC.